Sequencing of this TCR beta chain was carried out in a study of OX40 agonist ivuxolimab in advanced cancers. This clone appeared a single time. CDR1 SGDLS and CDR2 YYNGEE come from the germline V gene. J gave up 1 base and V 3 bases, and 4 bases lay outside the gene matches. The CDR3 is made up of 15 amino acids. The data were produced by immunoSEQ multiplex PCR, yet TCRdb's version contains in-frame clones alone and is incomplete. The sample has tens of thousands of clones; approximately 84% are singletons. The genes are TRBV9 and TRBJ2-5; 9 nucleotides align to TRBD2. Sequenced here: CD4+ or CD8+ T cells sorted from blood, sampled in a trial of the OX40 agonist ivuxolimab. This clonotype was sampled from an adult with an advanced solid tumor such as melanoma, head and neck, liver or kidney cancer. CDR3 nucleotide sequence: TGTGCCAGCAGCGCCCGACTAGCGGTCCAAGAGACCCAGTACTTC. Protein sequence: CASSARLAVQETQYF.